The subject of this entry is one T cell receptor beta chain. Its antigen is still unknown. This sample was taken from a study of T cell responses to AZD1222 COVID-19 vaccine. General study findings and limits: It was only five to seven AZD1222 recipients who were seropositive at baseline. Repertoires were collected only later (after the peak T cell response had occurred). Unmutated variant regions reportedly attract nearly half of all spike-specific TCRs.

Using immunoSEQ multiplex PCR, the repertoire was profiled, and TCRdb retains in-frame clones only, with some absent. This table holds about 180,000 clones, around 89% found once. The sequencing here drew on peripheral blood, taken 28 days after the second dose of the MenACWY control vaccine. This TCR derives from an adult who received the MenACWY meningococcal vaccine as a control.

In nucleotides, the CDR3 is TGTGCCAGCACCCTGGGGGTTCAGATAATCCCTTACGAGCAGTACTTC. Encoded protein: CASTLGVQIIPYEQYF. The chain has TRBV28 and TRBJ2-7; TRBD1 or TRBD2 may be the D gene (5 bases each). This CDR3 comprises 16 residues. Trimming removed 7 bases at V and 4 bases at J, with 23 bases between. CDR1 and CDR2 (germline): MDHEN, SYDVKM.